These T cell receptor beta chains were read from a single sample in a study of cytomegalovirus exposure and HLA in healthy donors. Profiling relied on immunoSEQ multiplex PCR, and the TCRdb table lists in-frame clones only, not all of them. The profile shows over 150,000 clones, 75% to 85% of them singletons. The sample was PBMCs. These receptors were collected from a woman in her 50s in good health and CMV-seropositive. The CDR3 runs from the conserved cysteine through the conserved F or W. The order of the fields is D gene, clone size, V gene, J gene, CDR3 protein, CDR3 DNA. A D gene is named only where the DNA matches it firmly. A clone size is listed for some rows: how often the clone was seen (once, few, many), or a class if it is expanded.

TRBD1	.	TRBV5-1	TRBJ2-7	CASSSGGGQGTYEQYF	TGCGCCAGCAGCTCCGGGGGGGGACAGGGGACCTACGAGCAGTACTTC
.	.	TRBV9	TRBJ1-1	CASSLGEMNTEAFF	TGTGCCAGCAGCCTCGGGGAGATGAACACTGAAGCTTTCTTT
.	many	TRBV7-2	TRBJ1-6	CASRLTGYNSPLHF	TGTGCCAGCCGACTTACAGGGTATAATTCACCCCTCCACTTT
TRBD2	.	TRBV27	TRBJ2-3	CASSLGGGYTDTQYF	TGTGCCAGCAGTTTAGGCGGGGGGTACACAGATACGCAGTATTTT
.	.	TRBV5-1	TRBJ1-5	CASSLSVSSGSDTQHF	TGCGCCAGCAGCCTCTCCGTTTCTAGCGGTTCTGATACGCAGCATTTT
.	.	TRBV7-2	TRBJ1-3	CASSPPGPSSGNTIYF	TGTGCCAGCAGCCCTCCCGGCCCTAGCTCTGGAAACACCATATATTTT
TRBD2	.	TRBV7-9	TRBJ2-1	CASSFPILAGGLNEQFF	TGTGCCAGCAGCTTCCCGATTCTAGCGGGGGGGTTAAATGAGCAGTTCTTC
TRBD1	.	TRBV18	TRBJ1-1	CASSPGQGITEAFF	TGTGCCAGCTCACCGGGACAGGGGATCACTGAAGCTTTCTTT
TRBD2	.	TRBV7-8	TRBJ2-5	CASSLGLAGDRDF	TGTGCCAGCAGTTTAGGACTAGCGGGGGACCGAGACTTC
.	.	TRBV4-1	TRBJ2-7	CASSQGKGVEQYF	TGCGCCAGCAGCCAAGGAAAGGGGGTCGAGCAGTACTTC
TRBD1	.	TRBV30	TRBJ1-2	CARDNRGYGYTF	TGTGCCCGGGATAACAGGGGCTATGGCTACACCTTC
TRBD1	.	TRBV5-6	TRBJ2-7	CASSSGQPYEQYF	TGTGCCAGCAGCTCGGGACAGCCTTACGAGCAGTACTTC
.	.	TRBV5-5	TRBJ1-5	CASSSGWWGDWHF	TGTGCCAGCAGCTCCGGCTGGTGGGGGGATTGGCATTTT
.	.	TRBV30	TRBJ2-7	CAWSDREQYF	TGTGCCTGGAGTGATCGCGAGCAGTACTTC
.	.	TRBV2	TRBJ1-1	CASRWVKETGEAFF	TGTGCCAGCCGATGGGTCAAGGAAACAGGTGAAGCTTTCTTT
.	.	TRBV2	TRBJ1-2	CASTRDYGYTF	TGTGCCAGCACCAGGGATTATGGCTACACCTTC
.	.	TRBV6-1	TRBJ1-1	CASSLYGQNTEAFF	TGTGCCAGCAGTCTCTATGGACAGAACACTGAAGCTTTCTTT
TRBD1	.	TRBV7-9	TRBJ1-4	CASSHRGSNEKLFF	TGTGCCAGCAGCCACAGGGGGTCTAATGAAAAACTGTTTTTT
.	few	TRBV5-5	TRBJ2-7	CASSLCQGCSYEQYF	TGTGCCAGCAGCTTGTGCCAGGGGTGTTCCTACGAGCAGTACTTC
TRBD1	.	TRBV15	TRBJ1-1	CATSRGRQGTNTEAFF	TGTGCCACCAGCAGAGGACGACAGGGGACGAACACTGAAGCTTTCTTT
.	.	TRBV4-1	TRBJ2-7	CASSPGPQGQFYEQYF	TGCGCCAGCAGCCCAGGGCCTCAGGGACAATTTTACGAGCAGTACTTC
.	.	TRBV10-1	TRBJ2-5	CASTSDYQETQYF	TGCGCCAGCACTTCGGACTACCAAGAGACCCAGTACTTC
.	.	TRBV18	TRBJ1-1	CASSLTVNTEAFF	TGTGCCAGCTCACTGACAGTAAACACTGAAGCTTTCTTT
TRBD1	.	TRBV6-5	TRBJ2-7	CASSYSVAGGPYEQYF	TGTGCCAGCAGTTACTCGGTGGCAGGGGGTCCCTACGAGCAGTACTTC
.	.	TRBV2	TRBJ2-2	CASILGSGNTGELFF	TGTGCCAGCATTCTCGGATCGGGGAACACCGGGGAGCTGTTTTTT
TRBD1	.	TRBV18	TRBJ1-3	CASSPEGASGNTIYF	TGTGCCAGCTCACCTGAGGGGGCCTCTGGAAACACCATATATTTT
.	.	TRBV4-1	TRBJ2-3	CASSQGAGGTDTQYF	TGCGCCAGCAGCCAAGGGGCAGGGGGCACAGATACGCAGTATTTT
TRBD1	.	TRBV30	TRBJ1-1	CAWSDRGEAFF	TGTGCCTGGAGTGACAGGGGCGAAGCTTTCTTT
TRBD1	.	TRBV2	TRBJ1-2	CASSEHRGNGGYTF	TGTGCCAGCAGTGAGCACAGGGGAAATGGTGGCTACACCTTC
TRBD1	few	TRBV5-6	TRBJ1-6	CASSFQGVNSPLHF	TGTGCCAGCAGCTTCCAGGGGGTTAATTCACCCCTCCACTTT
.	.	TRBV9	TRBJ1-3	CASSPPRTGVSGNTIYF	TGTGCCAGCAGCCCACCCCGGACTGGCGTCTCTGGAAACACCATATATTTT
.	.	TRBV5-1	TRBJ2-5	CASSSDIGGETQYF	TGCGCCAGCAGCTCCGACATTGGAGGGGAGACCCAATACTTC
TRBD1	.	TRBV6-1	TRBJ2-7	CASTPQVQGGYEQYF	TGTGCCAGCACCCCCCAGGTACAGGGGGGCTACGAGCAGTACTTC
.	.	TRBV11-2	TRBJ1-6	CASRGSGSPLHF	TGTGCCAGCAGGGGCAGTGGCTCACCCCTCCACTTT
TRBD1	.	TRBV6-5	TRBJ1-4	CASSSGTGNEKLFF	TGTGCCAGCAGTTCCGGGACAGGGAATGAAAAACTGTTTTTT